A selection of T cell receptor beta chains follows, all from one sample in a study of OX40 agonist ivuxolimab in advanced cancers. Measured with immunoSEQ multiplex PCR; TCRdb has only the in-frame clones, and not every one. The repertoire holds some 11,000 clones, with just under 75% as singletons. The material was CD4+ or CD8+ T cells sorted from blood, obtained in a trial of the OX40 agonist ivuxolimab. The receptors here all came from an adult with an advanced solid tumor such as melanoma, head and neck, liver or kidney cancer. CDR3s include the opening cysteine and the closing phenylalanine or tryptophan. Each record gives: clone size, J gene, D gene, CDR3 length, V gene, CDR3 protein, CDR3 DNA. The D gene is left open where the match is weak. Some rows have no size entry. The others give once, few or many, or a class for an expanded clone.

- | TRBJ2-7 | - | 11 | TRBV2 | CASSGAYEQYF | TGTGCCAGCTCCGGGGCCTACGAGCAGTACTTC
- | TRBJ2-5 | TRBD1 | 15 | TRBV19 | CASVIRGLLKETQYF | TGTGCCAGTGTTATCAGGGGGCTCCTAAAAGAGACCCAGTACTTC
- | TRBJ2-7 | - | 14 | TRBV2 | CASSEGRRVYEQYF | TGTGCCAGCAGTGAAGGGCGGAGGGTTTACGAGCAGTACTTC
large | TRBJ1-1 | TRBD1 | 16 | TRBV28 | CASSLNNWDRDAEAFF | TGTGCCAGCAGTTTAAATAATTGGGACAGGGATGCTGAAGCTTTCTTT
few | TRBJ2-7 | TRBD1 | 13 | TRBV6-4 | CASSPTTGSEQYF | TGTGCCAGCAGCCCAACGACAGGGTCCGAGCAGTACTTC
- | TRBJ1-2 | - | 15 | TRBV9 | CASSVAYGPGYGYTF | TGTGCCAGCAGCGTAGCTTATGGACCGGGCTATGGCTACACCTTC
- | TRBJ2-3 | - | 15 | TRBV7-2 | CASSLLPRLTDTQYF | TGTGCCAGCAGCTTACTGCCCAGACTCACAGATACGCAGTATTTT
- | TRBJ2-7 | TRBD2 | 15 | TRBV10-3 | CAISENSSGTDEQYF | TGTGCCATCAGTGAAAACTCTAGCGGGACAGACGAGCAGTACTTC
- | TRBJ2-1 | TRBD2 | 17 | TRBV7-9 | CASRPGLAGSSYNEQFF | TGTGCCAGCAGGCCCGGACTAGCGGGCAGCTCCTACAATGAGCAGTTCTTC
- | TRBJ2-1 | - | 16 | TRBV9 | CASSVEASSSYNEQFF | TGTGCCAGCAGCGTAGAGGCTAGCTCCTCCTACAATGAGCAGTTCTTC
once | TRBJ1-2 | TRBD1 | 15 | TRBV7-9 | CASSLLDRGLDGYTF | TGTGCCAGCAGCTTACTGGACAGGGGGCTGGATGGCTACACCTTC
- | TRBJ2-1 | TRBD1 | 16 | TRBV7-9 | CASSPRQGPSYNEQFF | TGTGCCAGCAGCCCCCGACAGGGTCCGTCTTACAATGAGCAGTTCTTC
- | TRBJ2-3 | - | 14 | TRBV7-9 | CASSFQGREDTQYF | TGTGCCAGCAGCTTCCAGGGGAGAGAAGATACGCAGTATTTT
- | TRBJ2-7 | - | 12 | TRBV5-5 | CASSTDTYEQYF | TGTGCCAGCAGCACTGACACCTACGAGCAGTACTTC
- | TRBJ2-7 | - | 15 | TRBV27 | CASSFRYLGSYEQYF | TGTGCCAGCAGTTTCCGGTATTTGGGGTCCTACGAGCAGTACTTC
- | TRBJ2-1 | - | 14 | TRBV7-9 | CASPQLSPYNEQFF | TGTGCCAGCCCACAGTTATCCCCTTACAATGAGCAGTTCTTC
- | TRBJ1-2 | - | 13 | TRBV27 | CASSLSGPGGYTF | TGTGCCAGCAGTTTATCGGGTCCGGGAGGCTACACCTTC
few | TRBJ1-4 | - | 14 | TRBV19 | CASSIHGNNEKLFF | TGTGCCAGTAGTATCCACGGGAATAATGAAAAACTGTTTTTT
- | TRBJ2-1 | TRBD2 | 15 | TRBV7-3 | CASSLNGGRANEQFF | TGTGCCAGCAGCTTAAATGGCGGGAGAGCAAATGAGCAGTTCTTC
- | TRBJ1-1 | TRBD1 | 15 | TRBV13 | CASSLEGAMNTEAFF | TGTGCCAGCAGCTTAGAGGGGGCTATGAACACTGAAGCTTTCTTT
- | TRBJ2-2 | - | 14 | TRBV29-1 | CSVAPTGNTGELFF | TGCAGCGTTGCCCCGACAGGGAACACCGGGGAGCTGTTTTTT
- | TRBJ2-4 | - | 16 | TRBV7-2 | CASSLFRSPDKNIQYF | TGTGCCAGCAGCCTCTTCCGGTCTCCGGACAAAAACATTCAGTACTTC